Listed below are T cell receptor beta chains from one sample, sequenced in a study of T cells in localized non-small cell lung cancer. Only in-frame clones appear in the TCRdb table, and some are missing; sequencing was by immunoSEQ multiplex PCR. This table holds tens of thousands of clones, about four fifths found once. The sample consisted of peripheral blood, taken before any cancer treatment. Receptors were obtained from an older female donor with stage I lung adenocarcinoma. CDR3s include the opening cysteine and the closing phenylalanine or tryptophan. Fields, in order: D gene, J gene, clone size, V gene, CDR3 DNA, CDR3 protein. D genes are given only for firm matches. Where a row states a size, it is once, few, many or the class of an expanded clone; other rows omit it.

>.|TRBJ2-1|.|TRBV11-3
TGTGCCAGCAGCCCGGGACCGAGAGAGCAGTTCTTC
CASSPGPREQFF
>.|TRBJ2-3|.|TRBV5-6
TGTGCCAGCAGCTTGGCTAGTACAGATACGCAGTATTTT
CASSLASTDTQYF
>.|TRBJ1-2|.|TRBV30
TGTGCCTGGAGTGTACTAGGGGGGTCAGGGATTGGCTACACCTTC
CAWSVLGGSGIGYTF
>.|TRBJ1-4|few|TRBV7-2
TGTGCCAGCAGCTTTACCTTGACAGGTGAAAAACTGTTTTTT
CASSFTLTGEKLFF
>.|TRBJ2-3|.|TRBV5-5
TGTGCCAGCAGCTTGGAAGTGAGCACAGATACGCAGTATTTT
CASSLEVSTDTQYF
>.|TRBJ2-7|.|TRBV11-2
TGTGCCAGCAGCCCATTACAGGGACGTGGGGAGCAGTACTTC
CASSPLQGRGEQYF
>TRBD1|TRBJ2-7|.|TRBV11-3
TGTGCCAGCAGCTTAGGGGGACAGGGACCCTACGAGCAGTACTTC
CASSLGGQGPYEQYF
>.|TRBJ1-1|.|TRBV5-1
TGCGCCAGCAGCGGGCAGGGAGTAGTGAGCACTGAAGCTTTCTTT
CASSGQGVVSTEAFF
>.|TRBJ2-5|few|TRBV19
TGTGCCAGTAGTACCTTTTCAGGGTTGGAGACCCAGTACTTC
CASSTFSGLETQYF
>.|TRBJ1-1|.|TRBV6-6
TGTGCCAGCAGTTCCAGGGCAATGGTGAACACTGAAGCTTTCTTT
CASSSRAMVNTEAFF
>.|TRBJ1-1|few|TRBV5-6
TGTGCCAGCAGCTTGCAAAGTGAAGCTTTCTTT
CASSLQSEAFF
>.|TRBJ2-2|.|TRBV7-9
TGTGCCCCTATGAGTCCAGGGGGGACCGGGGAGCTGTTTTTT
CAPMSPGGTGELFF
>TRBD1|TRBJ1-2|.|TRBV5-4
TGTGCCAGCACCACGGAACCGACAGGGGGTTCGTATGGCTACACCTTC
CASTTEPTGGSYGYTF
>.|TRBJ2-1|.|TRBV11-3
TGTGCCAGCAGCCTGATGAGGGGGGCCTACAATGAGCAGTTCTTC
CASSLMRGAYNEQFF
>.|TRBJ2-5|.|TRBV5-6
TGTGCCAGCAGCGTATCGGGCCCGGGGGTCCAAGAGACCCAGTACTTC
CASSVSGPGVQETQYF
>TRBD1|TRBJ2-5|.|TRBV6-1
TGTGCCAGCAGGGAAAATCAGGGGGCGGCGGAGACCCAGTACTTC
CASRENQGAAETQYF
>.|TRBJ2-2|.|TRBV5-1
TGCGCCAGCAGCTTGGTCGGGGGCACCGGGGAGCTGTTTTTT
CASSLVGGTGELFF
>TRBD1|TRBJ2-5|.|TRBV14
TGTGCCAGCAGCCTCGGCCGACAGGGTTGGGAGACCCAGTACTTC
CASSLGRQGWETQYF
>TRBD1|TRBJ1-1|.|TRBV6-1
TGTGCCAGCAGCGAGGGACAGTCGTATTCTACTGAAGCTTTCTTT
CASSEGQSYSTEAFF